This TCR beta chain originates from a study of shared clonotypes between healthy human individuals. About the study: For every donor, three CD4 naive, three CD4 memory, two CD8 naive and one CD8 memory plates were used. Whole-study findings and limits: A generally larger estimated richness was seen in naive subsets than in memory subsets. Generation of non-shared clonotypes was less probable than generation of clonotypes shared by all four donors.

The CDR3 extends over 13 amino acids. Trimming stripped 0 bases from V and 4 bases from J, with 6 bases between. Germline V gene data show CDR1 as SEHNR and CDR2 as FQNEAQ (reference sequence). The assay was run at deep level. Clones were sequenced by immunoSEQ multiplex PCR, and TCRdb holds only the in-frame ones, with some missing. The table has hundreds of thousands of clones, approximately 92% seen once. A word on this clone: Its target is not known.

Terminally differentiated effector memory CD45RA+ cells were left out of the naive CD8 fraction, which was CD45RO-negative and positively selected for CCR7. Source material: naive CD8+ T cells sorted from blood. The TCR was taken from a man aged 30 to 45 in good health. The chain joins TRBV7-9 to TRBJ1-2, with D hard to call. The DNA of the CDR3 is TGTGCCAGCAGCTTAGCGGCGCGCTATGGCTACACCTTC. Residues: CASSLAARYGYTF.